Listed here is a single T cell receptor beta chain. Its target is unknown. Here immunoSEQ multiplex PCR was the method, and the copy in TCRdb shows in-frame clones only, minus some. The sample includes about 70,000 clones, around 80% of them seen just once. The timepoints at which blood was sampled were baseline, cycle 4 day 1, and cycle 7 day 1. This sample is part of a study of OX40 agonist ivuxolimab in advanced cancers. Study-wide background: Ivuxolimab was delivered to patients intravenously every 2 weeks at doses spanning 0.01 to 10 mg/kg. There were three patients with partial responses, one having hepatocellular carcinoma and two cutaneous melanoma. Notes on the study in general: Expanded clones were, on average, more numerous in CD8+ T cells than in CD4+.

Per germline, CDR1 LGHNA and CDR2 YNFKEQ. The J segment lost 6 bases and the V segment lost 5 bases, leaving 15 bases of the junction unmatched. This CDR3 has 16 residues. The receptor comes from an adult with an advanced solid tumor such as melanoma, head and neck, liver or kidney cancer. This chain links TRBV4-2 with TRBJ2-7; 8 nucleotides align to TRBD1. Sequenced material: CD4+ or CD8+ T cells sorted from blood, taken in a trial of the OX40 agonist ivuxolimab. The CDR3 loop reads CASSKVKGTGLGEQYF. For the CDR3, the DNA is TGTGCCAGCAGCAAAGTCAAAGGGACAGGTCTTGGCGAGCAGTACTTC.